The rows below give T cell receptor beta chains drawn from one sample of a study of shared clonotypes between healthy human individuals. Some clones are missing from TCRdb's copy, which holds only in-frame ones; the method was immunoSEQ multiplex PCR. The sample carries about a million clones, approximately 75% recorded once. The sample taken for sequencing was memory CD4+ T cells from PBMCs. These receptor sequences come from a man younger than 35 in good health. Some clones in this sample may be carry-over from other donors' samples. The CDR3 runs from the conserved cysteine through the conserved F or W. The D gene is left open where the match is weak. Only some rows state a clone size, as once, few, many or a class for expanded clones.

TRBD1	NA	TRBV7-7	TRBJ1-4	CASSLGRGRGEKLFF	TGTGCCAGCAGCTTAGGGAGGGGGCGAGGGGAAAAACTGTTTTTT
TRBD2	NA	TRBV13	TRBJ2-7	CASRRFGTSLGEQYF	TGTGCCAGCAGGCGCTTCGGGACTAGTCTTGGCGAGCAGTACTTC
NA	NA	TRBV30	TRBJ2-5	CAWSGETQYF	TGTGCCTGGAGTGGAGAGACCCAGTACTTC
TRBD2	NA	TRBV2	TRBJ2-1	CASSATSGRDYNEQFF	TGTGCCAGCAGTGCCACTAGCGGGAGAGACTACAATGAGCAGTTCTTC
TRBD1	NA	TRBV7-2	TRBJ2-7	CASSHDRLDRGHYEQYF	TGTGCCAGCAGCCACGATAGACTGGACAGGGGGCACTACGAGCAGTACTTC
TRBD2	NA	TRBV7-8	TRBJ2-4	CASSLAGWLAGKNIQYF	TGTGCCAGCAGCTTAGCGGGCTGGCTAGCGGGTAAAAACATTCAGTACTTC
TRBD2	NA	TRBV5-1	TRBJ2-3	CASSASGGTDTQYF	TGCGCCAGCAGCGCCAGCGGGGGCACAGATACGCAGTATTTT
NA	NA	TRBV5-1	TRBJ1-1	CASSPDTNTEAFF	TGCGCCAGCAGCCCTGACACGAACACTGAAGCTTTCTTT
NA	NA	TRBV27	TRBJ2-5	CASSDRGSWTQYF	TGTGCCAGCAGTGATAGAGGAAGTTGGACCCAGTACTTC
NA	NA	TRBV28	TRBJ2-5	CASTVWGGFQETQYF	TGTGCCAGCACGGTATGGGGTGGATTCCAAGAGACCCAGTACTTC
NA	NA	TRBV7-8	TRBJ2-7	CASGRRFDEQYF	TGTGCGAGCGGCAGGAGGTTCGACGAGCAGTACTTC
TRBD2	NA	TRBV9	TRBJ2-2	CASSVGGTSGISGELFF	TGTGCCAGCAGCGTAGGAGGGACTAGCGGGATCAGCGGGGAGCTGTTTTTT
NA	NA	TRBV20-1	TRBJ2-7	CSASPSLEQYF	TGCAGTGCTTCCCCCTCCCTGGAGCAGTACTTC
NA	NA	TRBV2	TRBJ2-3	CASKRNLGTSTDTQYF	TGTGCCAGCAAGCGGAACCTTGGGACTAGCACAGATACGCAGTATTTT
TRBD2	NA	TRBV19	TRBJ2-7	CASSIGSIGLAGGPYEQYF	TGTGCCAGTAGTATAGGTTCCATTGGACTAGCGGGAGGGCCCTACGAGCAGTACTTC
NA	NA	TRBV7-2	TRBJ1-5	CASSLNTAGNQPQHF	TGTGCCAGCAGCTTAAACACGGCGGGCAATCAGCCCCAGCATTTT
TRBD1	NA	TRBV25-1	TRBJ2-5	CASSAGQGAYF	TGTGCCAGCAGTGCGGGACAGGGGGCGTACTTC
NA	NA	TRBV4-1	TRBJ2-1	CASSQDSFGRNEQFF	TGCGCCAGCAGCCAAGATTCGTTCGGTCGCAATGAGCAGTTCTTC
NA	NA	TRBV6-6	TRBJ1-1	CASSYPQGTEAFF	TGTGCCAGCAGTTACCCCCAGGGCACTGAAGCTTTCTTT
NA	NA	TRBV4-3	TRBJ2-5	CASSQDIPAMQETQYF	TGCGCCAGCAGCCAAGATATCCCTGCGATGCAAGAGACCCAGTACTTC
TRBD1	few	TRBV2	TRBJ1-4	CASSRTGNEKLFF	TGTGCCAGCAGTAGGACAGGGAATGAAAAACTGTTTTTT
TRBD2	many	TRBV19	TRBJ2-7	CASSILLAGYEQYF	TGTGCCAGTAGTATTCTGCTAGCGGGCTACGAGCAGTACTTC
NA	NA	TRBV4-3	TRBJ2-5	CASSQAGRGGETQYF	TGCGCCAGCAGCCAAGCTGGTAGGGGGGGGGAGACCCAGTACTTC
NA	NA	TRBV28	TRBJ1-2	CASSLASGYYGYTF	TGTGCCAGCAGTTTAGCTTCGGGGTACTATGGCTACACCTTC
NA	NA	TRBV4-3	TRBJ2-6	CASSQHYRAGSGANVLTF	TGCGCCAGCAGCCAGCACTACAGGGCCGGCTCTGGGGCCAACGTCCTGACTTTC
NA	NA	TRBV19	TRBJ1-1	CASDRREGTEAFF	TGTGCCAGTGACAGACGGGAGGGCACTGAAGCTTTCTTT
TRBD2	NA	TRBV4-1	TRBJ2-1	CASSQTPGLRSPKVYNEQFF	TGCGCCAGCAGCCAAACACCGGGACTACGCTCCCCGAAGGTCTACAATGAGCAGTTCTTC
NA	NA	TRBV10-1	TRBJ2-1	CASSERPVSEQFF	TGCGCCAGCAGTGAAAGGCCAGTAAGTGAGCAGTTCTTC